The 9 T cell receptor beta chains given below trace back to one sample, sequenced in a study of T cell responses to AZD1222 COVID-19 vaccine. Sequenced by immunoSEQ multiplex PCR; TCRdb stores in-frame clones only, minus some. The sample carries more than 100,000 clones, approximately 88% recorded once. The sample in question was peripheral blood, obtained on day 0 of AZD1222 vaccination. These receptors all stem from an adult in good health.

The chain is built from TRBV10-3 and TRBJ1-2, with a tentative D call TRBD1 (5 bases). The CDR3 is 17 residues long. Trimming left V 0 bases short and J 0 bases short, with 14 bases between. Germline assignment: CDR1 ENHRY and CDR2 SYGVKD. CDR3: CAISESEGRISNYGYTF. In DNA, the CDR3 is TGTGCCATCAGTGAGTCGGAGGGGCGAATATCTAACTATGGCTACACCTTC.

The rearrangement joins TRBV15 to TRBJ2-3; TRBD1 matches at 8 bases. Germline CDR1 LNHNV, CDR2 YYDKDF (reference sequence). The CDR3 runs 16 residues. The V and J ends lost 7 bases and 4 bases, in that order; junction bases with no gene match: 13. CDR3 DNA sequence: TGTGCCACCATGCTAAGGACAGGGAGTTGGTCAGATACGCAGTATTTT. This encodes CATMLRTGSWSDTQYF.

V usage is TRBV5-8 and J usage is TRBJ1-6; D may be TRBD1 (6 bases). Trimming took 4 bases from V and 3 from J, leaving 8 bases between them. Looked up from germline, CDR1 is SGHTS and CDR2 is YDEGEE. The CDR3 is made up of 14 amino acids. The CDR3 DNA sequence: TGTGCCAGCAGCAACAGGGACTATAATTCACCCCTCCACTTT. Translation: CASSNRDYNSPLHF.

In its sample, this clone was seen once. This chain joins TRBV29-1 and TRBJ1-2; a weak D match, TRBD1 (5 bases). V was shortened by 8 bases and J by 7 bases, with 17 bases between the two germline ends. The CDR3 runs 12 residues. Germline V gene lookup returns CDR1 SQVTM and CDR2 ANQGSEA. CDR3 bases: TGCAGCTCACGACTCCAGGGAGGTGGCTACACCTTC. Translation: CSSRLQGGGYTF.

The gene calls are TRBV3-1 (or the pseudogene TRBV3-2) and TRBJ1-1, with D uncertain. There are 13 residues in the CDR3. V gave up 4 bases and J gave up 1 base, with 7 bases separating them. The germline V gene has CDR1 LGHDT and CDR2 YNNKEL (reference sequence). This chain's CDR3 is CASSLGRNTEAFF. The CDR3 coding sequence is TGTGCCAGCAGCCTTGGCAGGAACACTGAAGCTTTCTTT.

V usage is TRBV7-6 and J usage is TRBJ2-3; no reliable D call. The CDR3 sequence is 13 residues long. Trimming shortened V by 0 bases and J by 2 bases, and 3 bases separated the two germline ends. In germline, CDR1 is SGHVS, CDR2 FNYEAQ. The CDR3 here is CASSLANTDTQYF. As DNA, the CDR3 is TGTGCCAGCAGCTTAGCGAACACAGATACGCAGTATTTT. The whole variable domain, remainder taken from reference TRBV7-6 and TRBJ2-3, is GAGVSQSPRYKVTKRGQDVALRCDPISGHVSLYWYRQALGQGPEFLTYFNYEAQQDKSGLPNDRFSAERPEGSISTLTIQRTEQRDSAMYRCASSLANTDTQYFGPGTRLTVL.

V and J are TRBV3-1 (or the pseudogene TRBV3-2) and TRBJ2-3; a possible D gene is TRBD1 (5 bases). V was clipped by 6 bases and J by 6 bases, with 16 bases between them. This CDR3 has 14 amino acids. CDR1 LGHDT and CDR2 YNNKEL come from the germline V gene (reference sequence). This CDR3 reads CASSPTQGGDTQYF. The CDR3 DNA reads TGTGCCAGCAGTCCAACGCAGGGCGGCGATACGCAGTATTTT.

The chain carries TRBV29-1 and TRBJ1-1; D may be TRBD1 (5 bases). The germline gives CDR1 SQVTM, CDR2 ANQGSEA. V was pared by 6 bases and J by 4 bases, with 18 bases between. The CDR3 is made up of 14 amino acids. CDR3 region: CSVYDMRGTTEAFF. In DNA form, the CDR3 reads TGCAGCGTCTACGACATGCGGGGGACCACTGAAGCTTTCTTT.

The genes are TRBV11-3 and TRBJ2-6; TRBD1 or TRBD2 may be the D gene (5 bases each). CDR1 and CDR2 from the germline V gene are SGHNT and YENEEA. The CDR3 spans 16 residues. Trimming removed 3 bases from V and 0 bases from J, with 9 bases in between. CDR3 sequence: CASSLGDSSGANVLTF. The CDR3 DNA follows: TGTGCCAGCAGCTTGGGAGACAGCTCTGGGGCCAACGTCCTGACTTTC.